Described below is a single TCR beta chain sequence and its context. There is no known antigen for this receptor. No much larger clonotype is one base removed from it; base qualities were not supplied. The data were taken from a study of OX40 agonist ivuxolimab in advanced cancers. About the study as a whole: The costimulatory receptor OX40 (CD134) was targeted by ivuxolimab, a fully human IgG2 agonistic monoclonal antibody. Among the 50 to 55 dose-escalation patients, some 20 had hepatocellular carcinoma, roughly 15 melanoma, 9 renal cell carcinoma and 9 head and neck cancer. Partial responses occurred in three dose-escalation patients, of whom one had hepatocellular carcinoma and two had cutaneous melanoma. Intravenous ivuxolimab was administered to patients every 2 weeks at six dose levels: 0.01, 0.1, 0.3, 1.5, 3 and 10 mg/kg. A male proportion of under 85% and a mean age of approximately 60 years, ranging from about 23 to 90, were recorded for the dose-escalation cohort. The purpose of peripheral TCRbeta sequencing was to test whether ivuxolimab changed TCR sequence diversity and led to clonal T-cell expansion. The paper describes the monotherapy dose-escalation part (N of about 47 patients) of the phase I trial of ivuxolimab. Patients were allowed to have had prior anti-PD-1, anti-PD-L1 or anti-CTLA-4 therapy, and roughly two fifths of the dose-escalation patients had been treated with checkpoint inhibitors.

On the study overall, not on this receptor specifically: Which antigens the clonally expanded peripheral T cells were specific for was not determined. Low levels of normalized T-cell clonal expansion were also seen in some patients who did not respond. After ivuxolimab, CD8+ T cells had more expanded clones than CD4+ T cells on average. Partial responders in the 0.1-3.0 mg/kg groups had among the lowest normalized peripheral clonal expansion, especially among CD8+ T cells. At doses of 0.1 to 3.0 mg/kg, clonal expansion of both CD4+ and CD8+ blood T cells was observed from baseline to week 6.

To sequence the TCRbeta CDR3 region, genomic DNA was isolated from the sorted cells. The immunoSEQ Assay was used to sequence the TCRbeta CDR3 regions. TCRdb re-hosts the immuneACCESS table, in-frame sequences only. Its copies lack some clones; in the studies checked, an unresolved V gene accounts for under half of them, and the cause for the rest is not known. Recorded for this sample are some 58,000 clones; roughly 80% of them occurred a single time. The ten most abundant clones make up 1.5% to 2.5% of the sample. The trial excluded patients who had a history of autoimmune disease or were on systemic immunosuppression. Peripheral blood for TCR sequencing was collected from all dose cohorts at baseline, on cycle 4 day 1, and on cycle 7 day 1. The samples were drawn from a first-in-human, open-label, multicenter phase I dose-escalation trial of ivuxolimab. Adults with locally advanced or metastatic melanoma, renal cell carcinoma, hepatocellular carcinoma or head and neck squamous cell carcinoma were enrolled in the trial. Before TCR sequencing, CD4+ T cells and CD8+ T cells from peripheral blood were sorted into separate populations.

The sequence was obtained from an adult with an advanced solid tumor such as melanoma, head and neck, liver or kidney cancer. Source: CD4+ or CD8+ T cells sorted from blood, taken in a trial of the OX40 agonist ivuxolimab.

CDR3 loop: CASSMDKTGGQPQHF. The sequence in DNA is TGTGCCAGTAGTATGGACAAGACGGGGGGTCAGCCCCAGCATTTT. The rearranged chain carries TRBV19 and TRBJ1-5; TRBD1 could be the D gene, as 5 bases match. V and J lose 3 bases and 6 bases, and a span of 15 bases separates them. Its CDR3 holds 15 amino acids, cysteine through phenylalanine. Only the CDR3 portion is preserved as DNA: 45 bases, with reading frame beginning at the first base. Taken from the germline V gene (reference sequence), the CDR1 and CDR2 loops are LNHDA and SQIVND.